The 10 T cell receptor beta chains given below trace back to one sample, sequenced in a study of blood T cell repertoires in COVID-19. The assay was immunoSEQ multiplex PCR, and TCRdb's table has in-frame clones only and misses some. The sample lists 200,000 to 250,000 clones; around 90% were seen once. Sequenced sample: peripheral blood. These receptors originate from a man aged 30 to 39 with COVID-19, enrolled during active disease.

V usage is TRBV6-1 and J usage is TRBJ1-5; no clear D. V shed 1 base and J shed 3 bases, with 10 bases lying between them. CDR1 is MNHNS, CDR2 SASEGT, per germline. The CDR3 has 15 residues. The CDR3 region has the DNA TGTGCCAGCAGTGAAGTTTCGCAGAACAATCAGCCCCAGCATTTT. This translates into CASSEVSQNNQPQHF.

This clone occurred once. The chain links TRBV6-1 to TRBJ1-1, with D hard to call. This CDR3 region has 14 residues. The V gene's germline CDR1 is MNHNS and CDR2 SASEGT. The germline V and J ends were trimmed by 1 base and 4 bases, with 10 bases remaining between them. The CDR3 DNA reads as TGTGCCAGCAGTGAAGGTCCCCCGGTCACTGAAGCTTTCTTT. Encoded protein: CASSEGPPVTEAFF.

This chain links TRBV18 with TRBJ2-5, with D unresolved. Germline CDR1 KGHSH, CDR2 LQKENI. The CDR3 consists of 14 residues. Trimming left V 2 bases short and J 0 bases short, with 7 bases between. In DNA form, the CDR3 reads TGTGCCAGCTCACCAGCGGCGGACCAAGAGACCCAGTACTTC. Its protein product is CASSPAADQETQYF. The full variable domain, with the rest looked up from reference TRBV18 and TRBJ2-5, is NAGVMQNPRHLVRRRGQEARLRCSPMKGHSHVYWYRQLPEEGLKFMVYLQKENIIDESGMPKERFSAEFPKEGPSILRIQQVVRGDSAAYFCASSPAADQETQYFGPGTRLLVL.

The rearrangement joins TRBV7-9 to TRBJ2-1; D perhaps matches TRBD1 (6 bases). The CDR3 is 15 residues long. Germline CDR1 reads SEHNR; CDR2 reads FQNEAQ (reference sequence). The ends were cut back, 3 bases at V and 0 bases at J, with 9 bases in the middle. The CDR3 loop reads CASSFLRGSYNEQFF. DNA for the CDR3: TGTGCCAGCAGCTTCCTCAGGGGCTCCTACAATGAGCAGTTCTTC.

The chain uses TRBV2 and TRBJ2-7; perhaps TRBD1 as D (5 bases). This CDR3 region has 14 residues. Trimming removed 2 bases from V and 2 bases from J, with 10 bases in between. CDR1 and CDR2 (germline): SNHLY, FYNNEI. The CDR3 sequence: CASSETLTAYEQYF. CDR3 in DNA: TGTGCCAGCAGTGAAACCTTGACAGCCTACGAGCAGTACTTC.

This clone occurred once. The chain is built from TRBV5-4 and TRBJ1-1; possibly TRBD1 for D (6 bases). Between the trimmed V and J ends, which lost 4 bases and 5 bases, there was a span of 27 bases. Germline V CDR1 and CDR2: SGHNT, YYREEE (reference sequence). The CDR3 spans 18 residues. CDR3 sequence reads: CASSPARGEGLSGTEAFF. CDR3 sequence (DNA): TGTGCCAGCAGCCCGGCGAGGGGGGAGGGGCTATCGGGGACTGAAGCTTTCTTT.

The chain couples TRBV9 to TRBJ1-6, with TRBD1 matching over 11 bases. The CDR3 spans 15 residues. V lost 4 bases and J lost 8; bases outside the gene matches: 5. From germline, CDR1 is SGDLS and CDR2 YYNGEE. In DNA form, the CDR3 reads TGTGCCAGCAGCCTCCGGGACAGGGGGGATTCACCCCTCCACTTT. The encoded protein is CASSLRDRGDSPLHF.

The chain couples TRBV19 to TRBJ1-3, with D maybe TRBD1 (6 bases). V lost 3 bases and J lost 0, with 9 bases in between. Germline CDR1 is LNHDA and CDR2 is SQIVND (reference sequence). The CDR3 sequence is 15 residues long. CDR3 bases: TGTGCCAGTAGTATCCAGGGGAGCTCTGGAAACACCATATATTTT. Amino acids: CASSIQGSSGNTIYF. The full variable domain, with the rest looked up from reference TRBV19 and TRBJ1-3, is DGGITQSPKYLFRKEGQNVTLSCEQNLNHDAMYWYRQDPGQGLRLIYYSQIVNDFQKGDIAEGYSVSREKKESFPLTVTSAQKNPTAFYLCASSIQGSSGNTIYFGEGSWLTVV.

This chain links TRBV7-9 with TRBJ2-2, with 7 bases matching TRBD1. The junction had 11 bases not matched to a gene; V was cut back by 1 base and J by 6 bases. CDR3 length equals 17 residues. CDR1 is SEHNR and CDR2 is FQNEAQ in the germline V gene (reference sequence). The CDR3 region is CASSLVENRGNPGELFF. The CDR3 DNA sequence: TGTGCCAGCAGCTTAGTAGAGAACAGGGGCAATCCCGGGGAGCTGTTTTTT.

The chain recombines TRBV4-2 with TRBJ2-1; a possible D gene is TRBD1 (6 bases). The germline CDR1 and CDR2 sequences are LGHNA and YNFKEQ. The ends were cut back, 1 base at V and 0 bases at J, with 10 bases in the middle. The length of the CDR3 is 16 residues. Here the CDR3 DNA reads TGTGCCAGCAGCCAAGGGACAGATTACTCCTACAATGAGCAGTTCTTC. Its translation is CASSQGTDYSYNEQFF.